Each of the 6 T cell receptor beta chains below was sequenced from the same sample in a study of shared T cell receptors in the human thymus. Only in-frame clones appear in the TCRdb table, and some are missing; sequencing was by immunoSEQ multiplex PCR. The table has about 660,000 clones, 70% to 90% seen once. These data also featured in a second study, about human thymus T cells.

Sequencing was done on a sample of thymocytes. These receptors were taken from a boy in the first two years of life with a congenital heart defect.

This clone was detected a few times. The CDR3 region has the DNA TGTGCCAGCAGCTTCCCGGGACATTCCCCCGAGCAGTACTTC. As protein: CASSFPGHSPEQYF. The J gene is TRBJ2-7, the V gene TRBV7-2, with D perhaps matching TRBD1 (6 bases). The CDR3 sequence is 14 residues long. The V gene lost 3 bases and the J gene lost 6 bases, with 15 bases spanning the gap. CDR1 SGHTA and CDR2 FQGNSA come from the germline V gene.

The V gene is TRBV28, the J gene TRBJ2-7; 9 bases line up with TRBD1. The CDR3 length is 15 residues. Germline CDR1 MDHEN, CDR2 SYDVKM. After removal of 2 bases from V and 3 bases from J, the junction contained 5 bases not matched to a gene. CDR3 residues: CASSLADRGYYEQYF. CDR3 DNA sequence: TGTGCCAGCAGTTTAGCTGACAGGGGGTACTACGAGCAGTACTTC.

The chain links TRBV7-6 to TRBJ1-4; possibly TRBD1 for D (6 bases). CDR1 is SGHVS, CDR2 FNYEAQ, per germline. V gave up 1 base and J gave up 2 bases, with 14 bases separating them. The CDR3 spans 17 residues. The CDR3 DNA reads as TGTGCCAGCAGCTTAGGGTCAACAGGGTTGACTAATGAAAAACTGTTTTTT. This encodes CASSLGSTGLTNEKLFF. Filled out from reference TRBV7-6 and TRBJ1-4, the complete variable domain reads GAGVSQSPRYKVTKRGQDVALRCDPISGHVSLYWYRQALGQGPEFLTYFNYEAQQDKSGLPNDRFSAERPEGSISTLTIQRTEQRDSAMYRCASSLGSTGLTNEKLFFGSGTQLSVL.

The J gene is TRBJ2-7, the V gene TRBV11-2; TRBD1 agrees at 8 bases. Germline CDR1 and CDR2: SGHAT and FQNNGV. This CDR3 comprises 15 residues. The V gene end was trimmed by 1 base and the J gene end by 2 bases; junction bases not matched to a gene: 4. The CDR3 DNA follows: TGTGCCAGCAGCTTAGGCGGGACAGGCCCCTACGAGCAGTACTTC. It yields the protein CASSLGGTGPYEQYF.

The rearrangement joins TRBV28 to TRBJ2-7; TRBD2 might be the D (5 bases). V was cut by 6 bases and J by 6 bases, with 9 bases left in between. The CDR3 spans 11 residues. Germline V gives CDR1 MDHEN, CDR2 SYDVKM. This CDR3 reads CASRRGSEQYF. CDR3 in DNA: TGTGCCAGCAGAAGAGGGTCCGAGCAGTACTTC. Full variable domain (remainder filled in from reference TRBV28 and TRBJ2-7): DVKVTQSSRYLVKRTGEKVFLECVQDMDHENMFWYRQDPGLGLRLIYFSYDVKMKEKGDIPEGYSVSREKKERFSLILESASTNQTSMYLCASRRGSEQYFGPGTRLTVT.

V usage is TRBV11-2 and J usage is TRBJ1-4; the D is unclear. V was clipped by 5 bases and J by 7 bases, with 14 bases between them. The CDR3 has 14 residues. Germline V gene data show CDR1 as SGHAT and CDR2 as FQNNGV. The CDR3 reads CASSQWAITEKLFF. CDR3 bases: TGTGCCAGCAGCCAGTGGGCCATAACTGAAAAACTGTTTTTT.